These T cell receptor beta chains were read from a single sample in a study of T cell responses to AZD1222 COVID-19 vaccine. The data were produced by immunoSEQ multiplex PCR, yet TCRdb's version contains in-frame clones alone and is incomplete. The sample lists over 85,000 clones, about 88% seen once, with 5% in the top ten. Sequenced here: peripheral blood, sampled on day 0 of AZD1222 vaccination. The receptors shown here come from an adult in good health. CDR3s include the opening cysteine and the closing phenylalanine or tryptophan. D genes are given only for firm matches. For some rows the clone size is stated as once, few or many, or as a class when expanded; others skip it.

d_call j_call clone_size v_call cdr3_aa cdr3_nt
- TRBJ1-2 - TRBV5-4 CASSLGWTGVYGYTF TGTGCCAGCAGCTTAGGTTGGACCGGCGTTTATGGCTACACCTTC
- TRBJ2-3 once TRBV27 CASSWAGQDTQYF TGTGCCAGCAGTTGGGCGGGACAAGATACGCAGTATTTT
- TRBJ2-7 once TRBV28 CASSYPGKAYEQYF TGTGCCAGCAGTTACCCGGGGAAGGCCTACGAGCAGTACTTC
- TRBJ1-6 - TRBV4-3 CASSQEDRNNSPLHF TGCGCCAGCAGCCAAGAGGACAGAAATAATTCACCCCTCCACTTT
- TRBJ2-7 - TRBV18 CASSPLQDSYEQYF TGTGCCAGCTCACCTTTACAGGACTCCTACGAGCAGTACTTC
- TRBJ2-5 - TRBV29-1 CSVGHPVQETQYF TGCAGCGTTGGTCACCCGGTACAAGAGACCCAGTACTTC
- TRBJ1-4 - TRBV5-1 CASSLAAGNEKLFF TGCGCCAGCAGCTTGGCTGCCGGGAATGAAAAACTGTTTTTT
- TRBJ1-1 - TRBV27 CASSFLAGSEAFF TGTGCCAGCAGTTTCTTGGCAGGGTCTGAAGCTTTCTTT
- TRBJ2-3 - TRBV29-1 CSGFLEGRDLPDTQYF TGCAGCGGTTTCCTGGAGGGCAGGGATCTGCCAGATACGCAGTATTTT
- TRBJ1-1 - TRBV28 CASRIAAGAEAFF TGTGCCAGCAGGATCGCAGCAGGGGCTGAAGCTTTCTTT
- TRBJ1-5 - TRBV6-5 CASRAPTLGNQPQHF TGTGCCAGCAGAGCCCCTACGCTGGGCAATCAGCCCCAGCATTTT
TRBD1 TRBJ1-6 - TRBV7-2 CASSLGMGQGVGSPLHF TGTGCCAGCAGCTTAGGAATGGGACAGGGAGTGGGATCACCCCTCCACTTT
- TRBJ2-3 - TRBV6-2/TRBV6-3 CASSPTRSTQYF TGTGCCAGCAGCCCCACTAGAAGCACGCAGTATTTT
- TRBJ1-2 once TRBV18 CASSQNLGELHGYTF TGTGCCAGCTCACAAAATTTAGGAGAGCTCCATGGCTACACCTTC
- TRBJ1-1 - TRBV7-9 CASSLGSEAFF TGTGCCAGCAGCTTAGGAAGTGAAGCTTTCTTT
- TRBJ1-4 - TRBV6-5 CASTPDEKLFF TGTGCCAGCACTCCAGATGAAAAACTGTTTTTT
TRBD1 TRBJ1-2 few TRBV27 CASSIRKGAVYGYTF TGTGCCAGCAGTATTAGGAAGGGGGCGGTCTATGGCTACACCTTC
TRBD1 TRBJ1-5 few TRBV9 CASSVWGDREQPQHF TGTGCCAGCAGCGTTTGGGGGGACAGGGAGCAGCCCCAGCATTTT
TRBD2 TRBJ2-1 - TRBV9 CASSPRTSGMGAYNEQFF TGTGCCAGCAGCCCCCGGACTAGCGGGATGGGGGCCTACAATGAGCAGTTCTTC
- TRBJ2-7 - TRBV19 CASPGRDIEQYF TGTGCCAGTCCGGGCCGGGACATCGAGCAGTACTTC
- TRBJ2-6 - TRBV25-1 CASSRSDSGANVLTF TGTGCCAGCAGTAGGTCTGACTCTGGGGCCAACGTCCTGACTTTC
- TRBJ2-6 - TRBV4-3 CASSHYGHISGANVLTF TGCGCCAGCAGCCATTATGGACACATCTCTGGGGCCAACGTCCTGACTTTC
TRBD1 TRBJ1-6 few TRBV19 CASTPGQSSYNSPLHF TGTGCCAGTACCCCGGGACAGAGCTCCTATAATTCACCCCTCCACTTT
TRBD1 TRBJ1-1 - TRBV9 CASSDRQGGNTEAFF TGTGCCAGCAGCGACAGACAGGGGGGGAACACTGAAGCTTTCTTT
- TRBJ2-7 - TRBV7-8 CASSFTGTHAYEQYF TGTGCCAGCAGCTTTACCGGGACTCATGCCTACGAGCAGTACTTC
TRBD1 TRBJ2-5 - TRBV3-1/TRBV3-2 CASSQAGTGVETQYF TGTGCCAGCAGCCAAGCCGGGACAGGGGTTGAGACCCAGTACTTC
- TRBJ2-1 - TRBV3-1/TRBV3-2 CASSQDWASYNEQFF TGTGCCAGCAGCCAAGATTGGGCCTCCTACAATGAGCAGTTCTTC
- TRBJ2-7 - TRBV15 CATSREGWGVEQYF TGTGCCACCAGCAGAGAAGGGTGGGGGGTCGAGCAGTACTTC
TRBD2 TRBJ2-2 - TRBV3-1/TRBV3-2 CASSQDRSGGLPGELFF TGTGCCAGCAGCCAAGATAGGAGCGGGGGGTTACCCGGGGAGCTGTTTTTT
- TRBJ1-5 - TRBV7-8 CASSWTDSNQPQHF TGTGCCAGCAGCTGGACAGATAGCAATCAGCCCCAGCATTTT